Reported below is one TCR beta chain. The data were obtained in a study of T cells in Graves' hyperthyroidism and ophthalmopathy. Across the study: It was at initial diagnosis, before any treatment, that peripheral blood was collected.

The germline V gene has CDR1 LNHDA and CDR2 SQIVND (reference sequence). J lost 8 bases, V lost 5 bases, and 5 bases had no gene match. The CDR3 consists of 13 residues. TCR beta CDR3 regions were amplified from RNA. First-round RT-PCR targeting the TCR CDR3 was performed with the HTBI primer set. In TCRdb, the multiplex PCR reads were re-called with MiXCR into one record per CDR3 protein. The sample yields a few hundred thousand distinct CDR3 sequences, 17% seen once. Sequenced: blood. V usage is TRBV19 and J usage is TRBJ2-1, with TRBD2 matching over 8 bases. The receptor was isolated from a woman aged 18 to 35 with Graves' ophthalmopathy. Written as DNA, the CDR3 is TGTGCCAGTAGTCCCGGGACTAGGGATGAGCAGTTCTTC. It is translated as CASSPGTRDEQFF.